Following are 25 T cell receptor beta chains from one sample sequenced in a study of blood T cell repertoires in COVID-19. Using immunoSEQ multiplex PCR, the repertoire was profiled, and TCRdb retains in-frame clones only, with some absent. The table records 110,000 or so clones, 81% of them present only once. Sequencing was carried out using peripheral blood. All receptors come from a middle-aged man with acute or convalescent COVID-19.

The chain employs TRBV24-1 and TRBJ1-2; 10 positions agree with TRBD1. Germline V gene sequence: CDR1 KGHDR, CDR2 SFDVKD. This CDR3 region has 15 residues. With V trimmed by 2 bases and J by 4 bases, 3 bases remained unmatched. CDR3 in DNA: TGTGCCACCAGTGATTGGGGACAGGGGACCTATGGCTACACCTTC. This translates into CATSDWGQGTYGYTF.

The chain has TRBV12-3 or TRBV12-4 and TRBJ1-1; D is uncertain. Trimming removed 6 bases at V and 0 bases at J, with 8 bases between. The CDR3 is 13 residues long. The CDR3 loop reads CASSPFLNTEAFF. CDR3 DNA: TGTGCCAGCAGCCCGTTCTTGAACACTGAAGCTTTCTTT.

The chain couples TRBV7-2 to TRBJ2-1, with TRBD2 matching over 9 bases. Trimming took 1 base from V and 7 from J; bases not matched to a gene: 11. This CDR3 has 17 residues. Germline V gives CDR1 SGHTA, CDR2 FQGNSA. CDR3 bases: TGTGCCAGCAGCTTAGTCGGCGCGGGGGGGCCGGGAAATGAGCAGTTCTTC. Protein product: CASSLVGAGGPGNEQFF. The variable domain in full, with the rest retrieved from reference TRBV7-2 and TRBJ2-1, is GAGVSQSPSNKVTEKGKDVELRCDPISGHTALYWYRQSLGQGLEFLIYFQGNSAPDKSGLPSDRFSAERTGGSVSTLTIQRTQQEDSAVYLCASSLVGAGGPGNEQFFGPGTRLTVL.

The genes are TRBV29-1 and TRBJ1-1; TRBD1 is a possible D gene (6 bases). Deletions cut 4 bases from V and 1 base from J, with 13 bases between. Germline V gene sequence: CDR1 SQVTM, CDR2 ANQGSEA. The CDR3 covers 14 residues. The CDR3 reads CSVAKQGSNTEAFF. The CDR3 DNA is TGCAGCGTTGCTAAGCAGGGGTCGAACACTGAAGCTTTCTTT.

Only a few counts were recorded for this clone. The J gene is TRBJ1-5, the V gene TRBV19, with TRBD1 matching 10 bases. This CDR3 is 15 amino acids long. V trimming: 3 bases; J trimming: 6 bases; junction bases outside the gene matches: 5. Germline assignment: CDR1 LNHDA and CDR2 SQIVND (reference sequence). Here the CDR3 DNA reads TGTGCCAGTAGTATTTTCGGGACAGGGGTTCAGCCCCAGCATTTT. Translating gives CASSIFGTGVQPQHF.

The V call is TRBV5-1, the J call TRBJ2-5; 14 bases are a match to TRBD2. The CDR3 contains 16 residues. Germline CDR1 is SGHRS and CDR2 is YFSETQ. The V segment lost 4 bases and the J segment 1 base; nucleotides outside the gene matches: 3. Written as DNA, the CDR3 is TGCGCCAGCAGCCCGGGACTAGCGGGGGCCCAAGAGACCCAGTACTTC. Translation: CASSPGLAGAQETQYF.

J is TRBJ2-3 and V is TRBV9; TRBD2 might be the D (6 bases). The V end lost 0 bases, the J end lost 2 bases, and 13 bases lay between the germline ends. Germline CDR1 SGDLS, CDR2 YYNGEE. This CDR3 region has 16 residues. CDR3 amino acids: CASSVGEVGYTDTQYF. The CDR3 region has the DNA TGTGCCAGCAGCGTAGGGGAGGTCGGATACACAGATACGCAGTATTTT.

This clone was counted a few times. This chain connects TRBV4-1 to TRBJ2-2, with D unresolved. V was cut by 1 base and J by 1 base, with 7 bases left in between. Per the germline V gene, CDR1 is MGHRA and CDR2 is YSYEKL. This CDR3 is 15 amino acids long. DNA for the CDR3: TGCGCCAGCAGCCAAGTTCGAGGGAACACCGGGGAGCTGTTTTTT. The encoded protein is CASSQVRGNTGELFF.

The chain links TRBV19 to TRBJ2-1; D might be TRBD1 (5 bases). The CDR3 is 15 amino acids. In germline, CDR1 is LNHDA, CDR2 SQIVND (reference sequence). Trimming removed 6 bases at V and 3 bases at J, with 15 bases between. The CDR3 sequence is CASSKAGKNYNEQFF. The CDR3 region has the DNA TGTGCCAGTAGCAAGGCAGGGAAGAACTACAATGAGCAGTTCTTC.

Only one count was recorded for this clone. The genes are TRBV6-1 and TRBJ2-3; 8 nucleotides align to TRBD2. Germline V gives CDR1 MNHNS, CDR2 SASEGT. V was pared by 4 bases and J by 1 base, with 7 bases of the junction left unmatched. This CDR3 spans 16 amino acids. CDR3 loop: CASSALGLDGTDTQYF. CDR3 DNA sequence: TGTGCCAGCAGTGCCCTGGGACTAGATGGCACAGATACGCAGTATTTT.

The chain links TRBV11-3 to TRBJ1-1; 8 bases agree with TRBD1. After removal of 6 bases from V and 4 bases from J, the junction contained 10 bases not matched to a gene. In germline, CDR1 is SGHNT, CDR2 YENEEA. The CDR3 sequence is 15 residues long. DNA for the CDR3: TGTGCCAGCAGTCTGACAGGGGCCTATGGCACTGAAGCTTTCTTT. Protein product: CASSLTGAYGTEAFF.

In this sample, this clone turned up many times. V usage is TRBV14 and J usage is TRBJ1-3; TRBD1 might be the D (5 bases). The CDR3 loop spans 15 amino acids. The V and J ends lost 3 bases and 4 bases respectively, with 13 bases between them. Germline V gene lookup returns CDR1 SGHDN and CDR2 FVKESK. The CDR3 sequence: CASSHLGGEGNTIYF. In DNA form, the CDR3 reads TGTGCCAGCAGCCACCTTGGAGGGGAAGGAAACACCATATATTTT.

This sequence joins TRBV5-1 and TRBJ2-3; TRBD2 matches 7 bases. The V gene end was trimmed by 3 bases and the J gene end by 1 base; junction bases not matched to a gene: 8. The CDR3 totals 16 residues. Germline V gene sequence: CDR1 SGHRS, CDR2 YFSETQ. The CDR3 loop reads CASSSTPTSGTDTQYF. As DNA, the CDR3 is TGCGCCAGCAGCTCAACGCCTACTAGCGGCACAGATACGCAGTATTTT.

This clone was observed a few times. The rearrangement uses TRBV19 and TRBJ2-2; maybe TRBD2 (5 bases). V was trimmed by 2 bases and J by 4 bases, leaving 11 bases between them. This CDR3 is 15 amino acids long. Germline-derived CDR1 and CDR2 are LNHDA and SQIVND (reference sequence). As DNA, the CDR3 is TGTGCCAGTAGTATACGGTCCCGGGGCACCGGGGAGCTGTTTTTT. Encoded protein: CASSIRSRGTGELFF.

This clone was seen just once. CDR3 protein: CSVAGQITDTQYF. The CDR3 region has the DNA TGCAGCGTTGCGGGACAGATCACAGATACGCAGTATTTT. This chain uses TRBV29-1 with TRBJ2-3, with TRBD1 matching over 7 bases. Germline V lookup: CDR1 SQVTM, CDR2 ANQGSEA. With V trimmed by 4 bases and J by 2 bases, 3 bases remained unmatched. There are 13 residues in the CDR3.

The chain employs TRBV3-1 (or the pseudogene TRBV3-2) and TRBJ1-5, with 9 nucleotides matching TRBD1. V lost 5 bases to trimming and J lost 2 bases; unmatched junction nucleotides: 1. Germline V gives CDR1 LGHDT, CDR2 YNNKEL (reference sequence). This CDR3 is built from 14 residues. As DNA, the CDR3 is TGTGCCAGCAGCAGACAGGGGGGCAATCAGCCCCAGCATTTT. Its protein product is CASSRQGGNQPQHF.

The rearrangement links TRBV5-1 to TRBJ2-1, with 8 bases that match TRBD1. Germline V gene lookup returns CDR1 SGHRS and CDR2 YFSETQ. With V trimmed by 3 bases and J by 0 bases, 5 bases remained unmatched. This CDR3 contains 16 residues. CDR3 DNA: TGCGCCAGCAGCTCGGACAGGGTGGCCTCCTACAATGAGCAGTTCTTC. As protein: CASSSDRVASYNEQFF. The full variable domain, in which reference TRBV5-1 and TRBJ2-1 provide the parts outside the CDR3, is KAGVTQTPRYLIKTRGQQVTLSCSPISGHRSVSWYQQTPGQGLQFLFEYFSETQRNKGNFPGRFSGRQFSNSRSEMNVSTLELGDSALYLCASSSDRVASYNEQFFGPGTRLTVL.

V is TRBV3-1 (or the pseudogene TRBV3-2) and J is TRBJ2-4; maybe TRBD1 (6 bases). The V gene's germline CDR1 is LGHDT and CDR2 YNNKEL (reference sequence). Trimming pared 4 bases from V and 0 bases from J, leaving 13 bases between. The CDR3 is made up of 16 amino acids. DNA for the CDR3: TGTGCCAGCAGCCCGCCGGGACAACTAGCCAAAAACATTCAGTACTTC. It yields the protein CASSPPGQLAKNIQYF.

The chain recombines TRBV3-1 (or the pseudogene TRBV3-2) with TRBJ2-7, with D perhaps TRBD1 (7 bases). V was pared by 5 bases and J by 5 bases, with 13 bases between. The CDR3 extends over 13 amino acids. Germline V CDR1 and CDR2: LGHDT, YNNKEL (reference sequence). CDR3 bases: TGTGCCAGCAGCAATCAGGGGGGCAACGAGCAGTACTTC. This codes for CASSNQGGNEQYF.

V is TRBV7-2 and J is TRBJ2-7; D gene uncertain. The CDR3 runs 15 residues. Germline V gene data show CDR1 as SGHTA and CDR2 as FQGNSA. V lost 1 base to trimming and J lost 1 base, with 11 bases between them. The CDR3 coding sequence is TGTGCCAGCAGCTTAGGTTCCTCCAGTTCCTACGAGCAGTACGTC. Translation gives CASSLGSSSSYEQYV.

This chain uses TRBV29-1 with TRBJ2-3; D is perhaps TRBD2 (7 bases). V was clipped by 3 bases and J by 4 bases, with 17 bases between them. The CDR3 length is 15 residues. CDR1 SQVTM and CDR2 ANQGSEA come from the germline V gene. As DNA, the CDR3 is TGCAGCGTTGAGGGGGTGGGGGGGCCCCCAGATACGCAGTATTTT. Translation: CSVEGVGGPPDTQYF.

This chain joins TRBV5-5 and TRBJ1-1, with 7 nucleotides matching TRBD1. Germline assignment: CDR1 SGHKS and CDR2 YYEKEE (reference sequence). This CDR3 is 15 amino acids long. The V segment lost 5 bases and the J segment 5 bases; nucleotides outside the gene matches: 12. Here the CDR3 DNA reads TGTGCCAGCAGTCCTTCCGCAGGGGGAGGAACTGAAGCTTTCTTT. It specifies CASSPSAGGGTEAFF.

This chain uses TRBV5-1 with TRBJ2-4; D is perhaps TRBD1 (6 bases). Germline CDR1 SGHRS, CDR2 YFSETQ. V gave up 4 bases and J gave up 2 bases, with 10 bases separating them. The CDR3 is made up of 14 amino acids. The CDR3 coding sequence is TGCGCCAGCAGCCCAGGGGTAACCAAAAACATTCAGTACTTC. Protein product: CASSPGVTKNIQYF.

V usage is TRBV4-1 and J usage is TRBJ1-2; 8 positions match TRBD1. The CDR3 is made up of 18 amino acids. Germline V gene data show CDR1 as MGHRA and CDR2 as YSYEKL. With V trimmed by 0 bases and J by 4 bases, 13 bases remained unmatched. In DNA, the CDR3 is TGCGCCAGCAGCCAAGAAAGGAACCGACAGGGGTTTGGCTATGGCTACACCTTC. This sequence encodes CASSQERNRQGFGYGYTF.

This clone was seen only once. The chain recombines TRBV7-9 with TRBJ2-3; 8 positions agree with TRBD1. The V segment lost 1 base and the J segment 4 bases; nucleotides outside the gene matches: 7. This CDR3 is 16 amino acids long. The germline CDR1 and CDR2 sequences are SEHNR and FQNEAQ (reference sequence). The CDR3, as DNA: TGTGCCAGCAGCTTAGAGGGACAGGAAGGTCCAGATACGCAGTATTTT. This translates into CASSLEGQEGPDTQYF. Combining the CDR3 with reference TRBV7-9 and TRBJ2-3 gives the whole variable domain DTGVSQNPRHKITKRGQNVTFRCDPISEHNRLYWYRQTLGQGPEFLTYFQNEAQLEKSRLLSDRFSAERPKGSFSTLEIQRTEQGDSAMYLCASSLEGQEGPDTQYFGPGTRLTVL.